This T cell receptor beta chain was profiled in a study of T cell repertoires in cytomegalovirus infection. The wider study: It was the public TCR beta signatures that indicated both CMV infection and matching HLA type.

TCRdb reanalysed the reads using MiXCR and keeps one entry per CDR3 protein. Here the sample spans a few hundred thousand distinct CDR3 sequences, 26% being singletons. About this clonotype: Its antigen is unidentified.

CDR1 is SNHLY, CDR2 FYNNEI, per germline. The CDR3 length is 13 residues. The ends were cut back, 8 bases at V and 0 bases at J, with 9 bases in the middle. Study-wide points: CMV carriers having the relevant HLA were flagged by cumulative public TCR beta family frequency. HLA-C-restricted, CMV-specific TCR beta clonotypes were dominant ex vivo.

The sequence was obtained from a human donor in good health (CMV status not recorded). Some clones in this sample may be carry-over from other donors' samples. The specimen was PBMCs. J is TRBJ2-3 and V is TRBV2; D not resolved. Here the CDR3 reads CASFSSSTDTQYF. CDR3 DNA sequence: TGTGCCAGCTTCTCTTCTAGCACAGATACGCAGTATTTT.